These 13 T cell receptor beta chains originate from one sample sequenced in a study of CD8+CD57+ T cells in acquired aplastic anemia. Patients sequenced had flow cytometry evidence of CD8+CD57+ cell expansion. It was genomic DNA that served as the template for profiling TCR beta VDJ and CDR3. TCRdb independently ran MiXCR on the reads; one entry per CDR3 protein. This table holds about 180,000 distinct CDR3 sequences, 48% found once. Sequenced sample: sorted CD4+, CD8+, or CD8+CD57+ T cells (not recorded which) from PBMCs. These TCRs come from a human donor with aplastic anemia.

The chain recombines TRBV2 with TRBJ1-5, with TRBD1 identical over 7 bases. This CDR3 is built from 13 residues. Germline lookup yields CDR1 SNHLY and CDR2 FYNNEI. J gave up 4 bases and V 11 bases, and 8 bases lay outside the gene matches. CDR3 nucleotide sequence: TGTGCCGGACACAGGGGACCTAATCAGCCCCAGCATTTT. This encodes CAGHRGPNQPQHF. Complete variable domain (other parts from reference TRBV2 and TRBJ1-5): EPEVTQTPSHQVTQMGQEVILRCVPISNHLYFYWYRQILGQKVEFLVSFYNNEISEKSEIFDDQFSVERPDGSNFTLKIRSTKLEDSAMYFCAGHRGPNQPQHFGDGTRLSIL.

V is TRBV5-6 and J is TRBJ2-7; maybe TRBD2 (5 bases). The CDR3 extends over 15 amino acids. V was shortened by 2 bases and J by 2 bases, with 14 bases between the two germline ends. From germline, CDR1 is SGHDT and CDR2 YYEEEE. CDR3 nucleotides: TGTGCCAGCAGCTTCCCCTACCAGCGGCCCTACGAGCAGTACTTC. Amino acid sequence: CASSFPYQRPYEQYF.

This clonotype was counted many times. The V and J genes are TRBV5-4 and TRBJ2-2; 9 nucleotides align to TRBD2. V lost 4 bases to trimming and J lost 2 bases; unmatched junction nucleotides: 6. Germline CDR1 is SGHNT and CDR2 is YYREEE (reference sequence). This CDR3 has 16 residues. The CDR3 nucleotides read TGTGCCAGCAGCATGAGCGGGGGGCTCAACACCGGGGAGCTGTTTTTT. It encodes CASSMSGGLNTGELFF.

V usage is TRBV24-1 and J usage is TRBJ1-1; D is ambiguous. Trimming took 7 bases from V and 1 from J, leaving 9 bases between them. This CDR3 contains 13 residues. From germline, CDR1 is KGHDR and CDR2 SFDVKD. The CDR3 here is CATRAPANTEAFF. In DNA form, the CDR3 reads TGTGCCACCAGAGCGCCAGCGAACACTGAAGCTTTCTTT.

This clonotype has only a few counts. V and J are TRBV11-1 and TRBJ2-5; perhaps TRBD2 as D (5 bases). Germline loops: CDR1 SGHAT, CDR2 FQDESV (reference sequence). The CDR3 consists of 17 residues. V was trimmed by 5 bases and J by 1 base, leaving 20 bases between them. The CDR3 loop is CASSPSEGAVFQETQYF. Written as DNA, the CDR3 is TGTGCCAGCAGCCCGAGCGAGGGCGCGGTCTTCCAAGAGACCCAGTACTTC.

At least ten counts were recorded for this clonotype. This chain links TRBV20-1 with TRBJ2-1; 8 nucleotides match TRBD2. With 0 bases clipped from V and 4 bases from J, the junction kept 2 bases outside the gene matches. The CDR3 is 14 amino acids. CDR1 and CDR2 (germline): DFQATT, SNEGSKA (reference sequence). In DNA form, the CDR3 reads TGCAGTGCTAGAGAGGGACTAGGGTACAATGAGCAGTTCTTC. As protein: CSAREGLGYNEQFF.

The table lists this clonotype with many counts. The chain has TRBV2 and TRBJ1-6, with a tentative D call TRBD1 (5 bases). The CDR3 sequence is 15 residues long. Germline loops: CDR1 SNHLY, CDR2 FYNNEI. V dropped 3 bases and J dropped 7 bases, with 13 bases sitting between them. CDR3 residues: CASSDPGRINSPLHF. The CDR3, as DNA: TGTGCCAGCAGTGACCCGGGACGGATCAATTCACCCCTCCACTTT.

The chain is built from TRBV7-8 and TRBJ1-6; perhaps TRBD1 as D (6 bases). CDR3 length: 15 residues. Germline CDR1 is SGHVS and CDR2 is FQNEAQ. With 4 bases removed from V and 9 bases from J, the gap between germline ends came to 16 bases. The CDR3 reads CASSSTGGGISPLHF. The CDR3 nucleotides are TGTGCCAGCAGCTCCACGGGGGGCGGAATTTCACCCCTCCACTTT.

This clonotype was seen repeatedly, ten times or more. The gene calls are TRBV20-1 and TRBJ2-7; 8 bases are shared with TRBD1. Per germline, CDR1 DFQATT and CDR2 SNEGSKA (reference sequence). This CDR3 spans 12 amino acids. J was trimmed by 5 bases and V by 3 bases; bases with no gene match: 3. The CDR3 sequence: CSARGQVHEQYF. The DNA of the CDR3 is TGCAGTGCTAGGGGACAGGTACACGAGCAGTACTTC.

Comment on this clonotype: One junction end disagrees with the germline gene, perhaps due to a read error. The V gene is TRBV4-3, the J gene TRBJ2-2; D possibly corresponds to TRBD2 (5 bases). This CDR3 has 14 amino acids. Germline V gives CDR1 LGHNA, CDR2 YSLEER. CDR3: CANSLEAGTGELFF. The DNA of the CDR3 is TGCGCCAACAGCCTTGAGGCCGGAACCGGGGAGCTGTTCTTT.

This clonotype was seen ten or more times. This chain joins TRBV6-6 and TRBJ2-2; D is unclear. The CDR3 runs to 15 residues. Trimming stripped 0 bases from V and 5 bases from J, with 10 bases between. Germline V CDR1 and CDR2: MNHNY, SVGAGI (reference sequence). The CDR3 DNA reads TGTGCCAGCAGTTACTCGAGCCTAGTGACCGGGGAGCTGTTTTTT. Protein product: CASSYSSLVTGELFF.

The CDR3 sequence is CASSWQGSSVNSPLHF. CDR3 DNA: TGTGCCAGTAGTTGGCAGGGCAGTTCGGTTAATTCACCCCTCCACTTT. This rearrangement joins TRBV19 to TRBJ1-6, with D perhaps TRBD1 (5 bases). The CDR3 runs 16 residues. V gave up 5 bases and J gave up 6 bases, with 17 bases separating them. CDR1 LNHDA and CDR2 SQIVND come from the germline V gene (reference sequence).

The gene calls are TRBV10-3 and TRBJ2-7; D is uncertain. The CDR3 covers 12 residues. V was shortened by 3 bases and J by 4 bases, with 7 bases between the two germline ends. Germline lookup yields CDR1 ENHRY and CDR2 SYGVKD. The chain's CDR3 is CAISDTEYEQYF. Here the CDR3 DNA reads TGTGCCATCAGTGACACCGAATACGAGCAGTACTTC.